The clone carrying this T cell receptor (beta chain) has ten or more counts. No antigen is known for it. The data originate from a study of beta chain features in type 1 diabetes. On the study more broadly: Examination spanned around 110 million sorted cells from all samples. Study results and caveats: Junctions at VDJ sites from type 1 diabetes patients had fewer insertions and more deletions. Among patients, naive, central memory and Treg TCRB repertoires appeared more similar than among healthy donors.

The CDR3 is 15 amino acids. V was shortened by 6 bases and J by 1 base, with 12 bases between the two germline ends. Germline values: CDR1 MNHNY, CDR2 SVGAGI (reference sequence). Reverse transcribing all isolated RNA meant expressed TCRB transcripts were sequenced. About 3.5 million reads, on average, came from each naive, central memory and regulatory T cell sample. Some clones are missing from TCRdb's copy, which holds only in-frame ones; the method was immunoSEQ multiplex PCR. The data show around 280,000 clones, 8% seen once. Sequencing was done on a sample of central memory CD4+ T cells from blood. The chain is built from TRBV6-6 and TRBJ2-2; a possible D gene is TRBD2 (6 bases). This receptor was identified in a young woman in good health. The CDR3 nucleotides read TGTGCCAGCAGACGGACCGGGGGGAACACCGGGGAGCTGTTTTTT. Protein sequence: CASRRTGGNTGELFF.